This T cell receptor beta chain was obtained from a study of blood T cell repertoires in COVID-19. Authors' analysis steps: Amplification from reference gene primers served as the basis for estimated nucleated cell counts. TCRdb keeps only in-frame clones here, not all; method: immunoSEQ multiplex PCR. That table is the source of V, J and clone size, and D and trimming were worked out from the DNA. The sample shows about 370,000 clones, around 91% of them seen only once. The CDR3 has 15 amino acids. Germline V CDR1 and CDR2: LGHDT, YNNKEL (reference sequence). Trimming removed 1 base from V and 2 bases from J; junction bases left unmatched: 4. Participant ages covered about 18 to 100 years across 25 or so US areas.

The specimen sequenced was PBMCs or T cells enriched from blood (not recorded which). The source of this sequence is a young man who had recovered from COVID-19. This sequence joins TRBV3-1 (or the pseudogene TRBV3-2) and TRBJ2-5; 7 nucleotides align to TRBD2. Here the CDR3 DNA reads TGTGCCAGCAGCCAAGGGGGACTACTACAAGAGACCCAGTACTTC. This translates into CASSQGGLLQETQYF.